This T cell receptor (beta chain) was sequenced in a study of cytomegalovirus exposure and HLA in healthy donors. Study-level results: Certain indistinguishable V segments, among them TRBV6-2 and TRBV6-3, were excluded. HLA-A and HLA-B allele assignments for most subjects were reportedly predicted accurately using TCR beta sequences.

For this clone: As yet, its antigen is unknown.

This CDR3 spans 15 amino acids. Trimming removed 4 bases from V and 4 bases from J, with 17 bases in between. CDR1 is SGHAT, CDR2 FQNNGV, per germline. The PCR used 60 Vbeta and 13 Jbeta primers. The repertoire was sequenced with immunoSEQ multiplex PCR; TCRdb's copy has only in-frame clones and lacks some. The sample has about 150,000 clones, 70% to 80% seen once. In nominal health when sampled, donors likely had unrecorded immune exposures nonetheless. The sample consisted of PBMCs. The V gene is TRBV11-2, the J gene TRBJ2-7, with D hard to call. This receptor was obtained from a man aged 30 to 45 in good health and CMV-seropositive. The CDR3 loop reads CASSSEFGLQYEQYF. The CDR3 region has the DNA TGTGCCAGCAGCTCCGAATTTGGGCTACAATACGAGCAGTACTTC.